These 16 T cell receptor beta chains were sequenced from one sample in a study of PD-1 blockade in classical Hodgkin lymphoma. Clones were sequenced by immunoSEQ multiplex PCR, and TCRdb holds only the in-frame ones, with some missing. The sample includes about 40,000 clones, around 70% of them seen just once. The patients all showed relapse after autologous stem cell transplantation, while their brentuximab vedotin exposure varied. Here the sequenced sample was peripheral blood mononuclear cells (PBMCs), taken before the second cycle of nivolumab. The source of these receptors is a human donor with classical Hodgkin lymphoma.

The chain couples TRBV11-2 to TRBJ2-1; possibly TRBD1 for D (5 bases). CDR1 is SGHAT, CDR2 FQNNGV, per germline. The CDR3 has 13 amino acids. V was pared by 6 bases and J by 10 bases, with 16 bases between. CDR3 sequence: CASSSTDIVEQFF. The CDR3 DNA reads as TGTGCCAGCAGTTCGACAGATATTGTCGAGCAGTTCTTC.

This clone is labeled as medium-sized. V is TRBV6-1 and J is TRBJ1-2; D perhaps matches TRBD1 (5 bases). CDR1 MNHNS and CDR2 SASEGT come from the germline V gene. This CDR3 has 14 residues. V was clipped by 3 bases and J by 2 bases, with 10 bases between them. CDR3 protein: CASSDTAGNYGYTF. DNA for the CDR3: TGTGCCAGCAGTGACACAGCAGGGAACTATGGCTACACCTTC.

The rearrangement links TRBV10-3 to TRBJ2-1; 15 bases are shared with TRBD2. Germline trimming cut 7 bases from V and 8 bases from J; bases unmatched to any gene: 6. Looked up from germline, CDR1 is ENHRY and CDR2 is SYGVKD. This CDR3 is 15 amino acids long. CDR3 amino acids: CAIMRTSGRAYEQFF. The CDR3 coding sequence is TGTGCCATCATGCGGACTAGCGGGAGGGCATATGAGCAGTTCTTC.

In its sample, this clone ranks as medium-sized (0.01 to 0.1%). CDR3: CASSVGQGSNQPQHF. In DNA, the CDR3 is TGTGCCAGCAGTGTGGGGCAGGGTAGCAATCAGCCCCAGCATTTT. The V and J genes are TRBV2 and TRBJ1-5, with a weak D call TRBD1 (5 bases). Germline V CDR1 and CDR2: SNHLY, FYNNEI. V lost 4 bases and J 0 bases, leaving 10 bases between the germline ends. The CDR3 contains 15 residues.

This chain uses TRBV5-1 with TRBJ1-2, with TRBD1 as a possible D gene (6 bases). The CDR3 sequence is 15 residues long. The germline gives CDR1 SGHRS, CDR2 YFSETQ. V was trimmed by 4 bases and J by 2 bases, leaving 15 bases between them. As DNA, the CDR3 is TGCGCCAGCAGCCCAGGGACAACTGCAAACTATGGCTACACCTTC. Encoded protein: CASSPGTTANYGYTF.

The chain links TRBV19 to TRBJ2-5; 9 bases map to TRBD1. J was trimmed by 5 bases and V by 4 bases; bases with no gene match: 8. CDR1 is LNHDA, CDR2 SQIVND, per germline (reference sequence). The CDR3 length is 15 residues. CDR3 DNA: TGTGCCAGTAGTAACCTACAGGGGGCCATGGAGACCCAGTACTTC. It is translated as CASSNLQGAMETQYF.

V and J are TRBV15 and TRBJ1-2, with 11 bases that match TRBD1. The CDR3 spans 14 residues. V was pared by 4 bases and J by 7 bases, with 5 bases of the junction left unmatched. Germline CDR1 reads LNHNV; CDR2 reads YYDKDF (reference sequence). CDR3 region: CATSKDRGLGGYTF. Written as DNA, the CDR3 is TGTGCCACCAGCAAGGACAGGGGGCTCGGTGGCTACACCTTC.

This clone is medium-sized. This chain joins TRBV5-1 and TRBJ1-1, with D unresolved. From germline, CDR1 is SGHRS and CDR2 YFSETQ. CDR3 length: 14 residues. Trimming removed 0 bases at V and 4 bases at J, with 10 bases between. This chain's CDR3 is CASSLALGSTEAFF. The DNA of the CDR3 is TGCGCCAGCAGCTTGGCCTTAGGTTCCACTGAAGCTTTCTTT.

This chain uses TRBV28 with TRBJ2-7; 14 nucleotides align to TRBD2. J lost 6 bases, V lost 6 bases, and 4 bases had no gene match. Germline loops: CDR1 MDHEN, CDR2 SYDVKM. This CDR3 is built from 14 residues. For the CDR3, the DNA is TGTGCCAGCAGCCCGACTAGCGGGGGGGGCGAGCAGTACTTC. Amino acid sequence: CASSPTSGGGEQYF.

This chain joins TRBV2 and TRBJ1-1; no firm D call. Germline CDR1 is SNHLY and CDR2 is FYNNEI. CDR3 length equals 13 residues. Between the trimmed V and J ends, which lost 8 bases and 1 base, there was a span of 11 bases. The CDR3 DNA sequence: TGTGCCAGCGGGGTCGAGGGGAACACTGAAGCTTTCTTT. Its protein is CASGVEGNTEAFF.

The chain has TRBV7-9 and TRBJ1-2; 10 bases are a match to TRBD1. The CDR3 consists of 13 residues. With 4 bases clipped from V and 9 bases from J, the junction kept 5 bases outside the gene matches. Per the germline V gene, CDR1 is SEHNR and CDR2 is FQNEAQ (reference sequence). For the CDR3, the DNA is TGTGCCAGCAGCTGGGGGGGACAGGGGAGCTACACCTTC. Encoded protein: CASSWGGQGSYTF.

V is TRBV15 and J is TRBJ2-7, with 8 bases fitting TRBD1. Germline assignment: CDR1 LNHNV and CDR2 YYDKDF (reference sequence). This CDR3 region has 14 residues. V was clipped by 4 bases and J by 2 bases; unmatched bases: 4. DNA of the CDR3: TGTGCCACCAGCACGGGACAGGTAACCTACGAGCAGTACTTC. Protein sequence: CATSTGQVTYEQYF.

The rearrangement links TRBV11-2 to TRBJ2-7; 8 positions match TRBD2. Unmatched junction bases numbered 7, after V lost 5 bases and J lost 7 bases. CDR1 SGHAT and CDR2 FQNNGV come from the germline V gene. The CDR3 has 13 residues. CDR3 coding DNA: TGTGCCAGCAGCACGCGGACTAGCTGGGAGCAGTACTTC. Protein product: CASSTRTSWEQYF.

This clone appeared a few times. V usage is TRBV5-1 and J usage is TRBJ2-2; D is unresolved. CDR1 and CDR2 (germline): SGHRS, YFSETQ. This CDR3 spans 16 amino acids. V was clipped by 2 bases and J by 0 bases, with 11 bases between them. For the CDR3, the DNA is TGCGCCAGCAGCTTCGTCCAGCGCGCGAACACCGGGGAGCTGTTTTTT. Its protein product is CASSFVQRANTGELFF.

The rearrangement links TRBV7-8 to TRBJ1-2; D is undetermined. V dropped 4 bases and J dropped 1 base, with 13 bases sitting between them. Germline loops: CDR1 SGHVS, CDR2 FQNEAQ. CDR3 length equals 15 residues. The CDR3, as DNA: TGTGCCAGCAGCTCCCATGGAGATTATAACTATGGCTACACCTTC. Its translation: CASSSHGDYNYGYTF.

The rearrangement joins TRBV11-3 to TRBJ2-7, with 11 bases that match TRBD1. The CDR3 is made up of 14 amino acids. The trim removed 5 bases at V and 3 bases at J, leaving 3 bases unmatched. Germline V gene data show CDR1 as SGHNT and CDR2 as YENEEA. The chain's CDR3 is CASSGQGAIYEQYF. As DNA, the CDR3 is TGTGCCAGCAGCGGACAGGGGGCGATCTACGAGCAGTACTTC.